This TCR beta chain was captured in a study of shared clonotypes between healthy human individuals. Unsorted PBMC DNA was run through sequencing on ten immunoSEQ deep assay plates. Method: immunoSEQ multiplex PCR; TCRdb's copy keeps in-frame clones and lacks some. The data hold roughly 490,000 clones, with less than 80% observed a single time. All the donors were Caucasian adults who lived in Nashville, Tennessee. Between the trimmed V and J ends, which lost 6 bases and 0 bases, there was a span of 16 bases. The CDR3 contains 16 residues. CDR1 MDHEN and CDR2 SYDVKM come from the germline V gene. In this sample, this clone turned up once.

Input material: PBMCs. This chain uses TRBV28 with TRBJ2-3; D is ambiguous. The sequence was obtained from a woman aged 40 to 49 in good health. Some clones in this sample may be carry-over from other donors' samples. The CDR3 spells CASRDPGSPSTDTQYF. CDR3 sequence (DNA): TGTGCCAGCAGGGACCCCGGGTCACCTAGCACAGATACGCAGTATTTT. Variable domain in full (rest from reference TRBV28 and TRBJ2-3): DVKVTQSSRYLVKRTGEKVFLECVQDMDHENMFWYRQDPGLGLRLIYFSYDVKMKEKGDIPEGYSVSREKKERFSLILESASTNQTSMYLCASRDPGSPSTDTQYFGPGTRLTVL.